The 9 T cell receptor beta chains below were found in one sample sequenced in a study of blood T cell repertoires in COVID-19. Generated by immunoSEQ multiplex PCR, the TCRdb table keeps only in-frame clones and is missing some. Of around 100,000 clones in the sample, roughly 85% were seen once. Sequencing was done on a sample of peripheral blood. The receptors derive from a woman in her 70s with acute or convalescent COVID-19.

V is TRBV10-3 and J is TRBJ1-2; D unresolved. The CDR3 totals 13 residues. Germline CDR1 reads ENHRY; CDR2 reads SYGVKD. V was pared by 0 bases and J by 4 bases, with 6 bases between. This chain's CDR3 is CAISESGSYGYTF. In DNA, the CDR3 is TGTGCCATCAGTGAGTCGGGCAGCTATGGCTACACCTTC.

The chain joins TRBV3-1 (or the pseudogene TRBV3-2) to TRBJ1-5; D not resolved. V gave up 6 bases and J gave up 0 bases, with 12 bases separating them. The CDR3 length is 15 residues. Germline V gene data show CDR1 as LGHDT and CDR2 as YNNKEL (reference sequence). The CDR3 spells CASSPGGGSNQPQHF. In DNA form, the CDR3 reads TGTGCCAGCAGTCCTGGAGGTGGTAGCAATCAGCCCCAGCATTTT.

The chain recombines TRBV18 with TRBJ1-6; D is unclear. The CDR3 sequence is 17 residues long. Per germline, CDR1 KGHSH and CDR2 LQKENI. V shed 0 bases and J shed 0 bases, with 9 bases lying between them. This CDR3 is CASSPPNSFSYNSPLHF. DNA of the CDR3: TGTGCCAGCTCACCACCGAACAGCTTCTCCTATAATTCACCCCTCCACTTT.

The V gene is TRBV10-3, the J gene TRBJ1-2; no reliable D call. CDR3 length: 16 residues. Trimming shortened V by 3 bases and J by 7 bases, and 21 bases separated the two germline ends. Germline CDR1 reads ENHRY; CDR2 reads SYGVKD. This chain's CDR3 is CAISDFTKRGSGGYTF. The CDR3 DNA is TGTGCCATCAGTGATTTCACTAAGCGGGGATCCGGTGGCTACACCTTC.

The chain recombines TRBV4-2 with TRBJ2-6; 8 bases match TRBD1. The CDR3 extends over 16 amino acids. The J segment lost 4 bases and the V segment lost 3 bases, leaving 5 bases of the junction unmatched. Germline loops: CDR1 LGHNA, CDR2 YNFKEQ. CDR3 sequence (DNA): TGTGCCAGCAGCCAGGAGGACAGGGCCGGGGCCAACGTCCTGACTTTC. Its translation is CASSQEDRAGANVLTF.

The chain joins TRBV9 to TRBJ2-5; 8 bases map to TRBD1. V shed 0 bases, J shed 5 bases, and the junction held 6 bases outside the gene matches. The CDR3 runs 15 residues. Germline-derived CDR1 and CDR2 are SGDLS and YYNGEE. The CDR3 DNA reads TGTGCCAGCAGCGTAGGGGGACAGGTAGGGGAGACCCAGTACTTC. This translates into CASSVGGQVGETQYF.

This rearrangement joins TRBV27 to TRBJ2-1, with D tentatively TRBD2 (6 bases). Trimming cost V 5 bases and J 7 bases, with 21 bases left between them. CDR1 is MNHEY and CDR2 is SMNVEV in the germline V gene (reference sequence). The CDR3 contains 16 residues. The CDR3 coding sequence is TGTGCCAGCAGTCCCGCCGCAGGAGGCCGGGGGAATGAGCAGTTCTTC. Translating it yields CASSPAAGGRGNEQFF.

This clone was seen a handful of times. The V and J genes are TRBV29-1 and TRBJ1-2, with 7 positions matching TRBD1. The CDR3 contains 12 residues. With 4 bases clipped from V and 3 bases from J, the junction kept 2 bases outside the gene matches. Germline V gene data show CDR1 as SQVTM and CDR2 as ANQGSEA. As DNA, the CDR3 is TGCAGCGTTGGGGACAGCTACTATGGCTACACCTTC. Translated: CSVGDSYYGYTF.

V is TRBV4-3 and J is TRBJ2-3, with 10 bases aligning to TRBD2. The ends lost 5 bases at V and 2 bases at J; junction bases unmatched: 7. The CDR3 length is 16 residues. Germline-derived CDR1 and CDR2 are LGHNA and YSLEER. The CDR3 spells CASSLGTSAYTDTQYF. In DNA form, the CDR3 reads TGCGCCAGCAGCTTAGGGACTAGCGCTTACACAGATACGCAGTATTTT.